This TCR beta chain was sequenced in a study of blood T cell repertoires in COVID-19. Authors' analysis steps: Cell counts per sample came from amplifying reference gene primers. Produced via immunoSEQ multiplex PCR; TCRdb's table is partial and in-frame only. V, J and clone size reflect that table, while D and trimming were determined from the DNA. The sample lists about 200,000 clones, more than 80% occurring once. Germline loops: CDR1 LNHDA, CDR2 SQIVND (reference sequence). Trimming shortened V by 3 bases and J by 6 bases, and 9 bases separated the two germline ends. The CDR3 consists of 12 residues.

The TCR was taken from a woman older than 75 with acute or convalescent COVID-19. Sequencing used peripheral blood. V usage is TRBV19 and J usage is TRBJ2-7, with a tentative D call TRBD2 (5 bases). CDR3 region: CASSIGGFEQYF. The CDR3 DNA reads TGTGCCAGTAGTATTGGAGGATTCGAGCAGTACTTC.